The clone carrying this T cell receptor (beta chain) turned up a few times. Its target is not known. V was shortened by 0 bases and J by 4 bases, with 16 bases between the two germline ends. Germline assignment: CDR1 MNHNS and CDR2 SASEGT. The CDR3 has 17 amino acids. These data belong to a study of OX40 agonist ivuxolimab in advanced cancers. Study-wide context: Patients were infused with ivuxolimab every 2 weeks at 0.01 to 10 mg/kg. Whole-study findings and limits: Blood T cells, both CD4+ and CD8+, expanded clonally by week 6 at 0.1 to 3.0 mg/kg.

Sampling times: baseline, cycle 4 day 1, cycle 7 day 1. Measured with immunoSEQ multiplex PCR; TCRdb has only the in-frame clones, and not every one. Counted here are tens of thousands of clones, about 88% occurring once; the ten biggest clones make up approximately 0.3%. This TCR was recovered from an adult with an advanced solid tumor such as melanoma, head and neck, liver or kidney cancer. This sequence joins TRBV6-1 and TRBJ1-5, with D possibly TRBD1 on 6 matching bases. Here the sequenced sample was CD4+ or CD8+ T cells sorted from blood, taken in a trial of the OX40 agonist ivuxolimab. The CDR3, as DNA: TGTGCCAGCAGTGAAGCGCTTCTGGGACATTTAAATCAGCCCCAGCATTTT. Residues: CASSEALLGHLNQPQHF.